The next 28 T cell receptor beta chains were all read from a single sample in a study of Ad26.COV2.S vaccination and SARS-CoV-2 variants. Treatment in this sample: 15 to 20 received Ad26.COV2.S at low or high dose, single or two shots; about 5 received placebo; per-sample allocation not given. Sampling happened 63 days after the first vaccine or placebo injection. Produced via immunoSEQ multiplex PCR; TCRdb's table is partial and in-frame only. Among under 600,000 clones, roughly nine tenths were seen once, and the ten largest hold around 1.6%. The specimen comprised peripheral blood, sampled in a trial of Ad26.COV2.S vaccine versus placebo. Receptors originate from a person between 18 and 60 years old who received the Ad26.COV2.S COVID-19 vaccine or a placebo.

The chain links TRBV29-1 to TRBJ2-5, with D unresolved. The V and J ends lost 3 bases and 5 bases respectively, with 13 bases between them. This CDR3 is built from 13 residues. The germline V gene has CDR1 SQVTM and CDR2 ANQGSEA. CDR3 in DNA: TGCAGCGTTGACGCCTCAATTGGCGAGACCCAGTACTTC. Protein product: CSVDASIGETQYF.

V is TRBV5-4 and J is TRBJ2-5; TRBD1 matches at 7 bases. Per the germline V gene, CDR1 is SGHNT and CDR2 is YYREEE (reference sequence). Trimming at V came to 1 base and at J to 3 bases, leaving 6 bases not matched to a gene. This CDR3 spans 15 amino acids. CDR3: CASSLNDRAEETQYF. CDR3 in DNA: TGTGCCAGCAGCTTGAATGACAGGGCCGAAGAGACCCAGTACTTC.

CDR3 sequence reads: CASSAPSENIQYF. The CDR3 nucleotides are TGTGCCAGCAGCGCACCTAGTGAAAACATTCAGTACTTC. This chain uses TRBV7-2 with TRBJ2-4; no reliable D call. Germline values: CDR1 SGHTA, CDR2 FQGNSA. CDR3 size: 13 residues. The V end was cut by 5 bases, the J end by 5 bases, with 10 bases between.

This clone occurred once. The sample carries other DNA sequences with the same CDR3. The V gene is TRBV18, the J gene TRBJ1-4; tentative D call: TRBD1 (5 bases). Germline V gene sequence: CDR1 KGHSH, CDR2 LQKENI. V lost 1 base to trimming and J lost 0 bases, with 6 bases between them. The CDR3 runs to 15 residues. The CDR3 protein is CASSPRGATNEKLFF. In DNA form, the CDR3 reads TGTGCCAGCTCACCACGGGGGGCAACTAATGAAAAACTGTTTTTT.

The gene calls are TRBV7-8 and TRBJ2-1; unclear D gene. V was shortened by 4 bases and J by 0 bases, with 10 bases between the two germline ends. CDR1 and CDR2 (germline): SGHVS, FQNEAQ. The CDR3 loop spans 15 amino acids. In DNA, the CDR3 is TGTGCCAGCAGCTGGCGGCCTAGCTCCTACAATGAGCAGTTCTTC. It is translated as CASSWRPSSYNEQFF.

The chain links TRBV18 to TRBJ2-7; no clear D. Trimming left V 0 bases short and J 5 bases short, with 11 bases between. The CDR3 is 14 residues long. CDR1 KGHSH and CDR2 LQKENI come from the germline V gene. CDR3: CASSPPVDRNEQYF. CDR3 bases: TGTGCCAGCTCACCACCCGTGGATCGGAACGAGCAGTACTTC. The whole variable domain, filled in from reference TRBV18 and TRBJ2-7, reads NAGVMQNPRHLVRRRGQEARLRCSPMKGHSHVYWYRQLPEEGLKFMVYLQKENIIDESGMPKERFSAEFPKEGPSILRIQQVVRGDSAAYFCASSPPVDRNEQYFGPGTRLTVT.

This clone turned up a few times. The chain combines TRBV5-1 with TRBJ2-1, with D perhaps matching TRBD2 (5 bases). The length of the CDR3 is 16 residues. Trimming took off 0 bases at V and 3 bases at J, with 13 bases between the two ends. The germline V gene encodes CDR1 SGHRS and CDR2 YFSETQ. The chain's CDR3 is CASSLGASSFYNEQFF. DNA of the CDR3: TGCGCCAGCAGCTTGGGAGCCTCTAGCTTCTACAATGAGCAGTTCTTC.

The V and J genes are TRBV18 and TRBJ2-7, with 9 bases identical to TRBD2. V dropped 4 bases and J dropped 4; count of bases not matched to a gene: 8. The germline V gene encodes CDR1 KGHSH and CDR2 LQKENI. CDR3 length: 15 residues. CDR3 DNA: TGTGCCAGCTCACTCCAGCGACTAGCGGATTACGAGCAGTACTTC. It codes for CASSLQRLADYEQYF.

Notes on this clone: The junction differs from germline at one of its ends, possibly a read error. This chain joins TRBV19 and TRBJ2-1, with 8 bases matching TRBD1. Germline V lookup: CDR1 LNHDA, CDR2 SQIVND (reference sequence). CDR3 length equals 11 residues. CDR3 bases: TGTGCCAGTAGTATAGGACAGGGGATGATCTTC. Its protein product is CASSIGQGMIF.

The chain employs TRBV19 and TRBJ2-7; 8 nucleotides line up with TRBD1. The length of the CDR3 is 14 residues. Per the germline V gene, CDR1 is LNHDA and CDR2 is SQIVND (reference sequence). V lost 5 bases, J lost 2 bases, and 5 bases stayed unmatched. This chain's CDR3 is CASSPRGLPYEQYF. In DNA form, the CDR3 reads TGTGCCAGTAGTCCCAGGGGGCTACCCTACGAGCAGTACTTC.

This chain uses TRBV4-1 with TRBJ1-3, with unresolved D. CDR1 is MGHRA and CDR2 is YSYEKL in the germline V gene. The CDR3 covers 15 residues. Trimming took off 1 base at V and 0 bases at J, with 7 bases between the two ends. CDR3: CASSQAGLSGNTIYF. The CDR3, as DNA: TGCGCCAGCAGCCAAGCGGGCCTCTCTGGAAACACCATATATTTT.

V usage is TRBV7-9 and J usage is TRBJ1-5, with D tentatively TRBD1 (5 bases). V was cut by 2 bases and J by 3 bases, with 8 bases left in between. CDR3 length: 14 residues. The germline CDR1 and CDR2 sequences are SEHNR and FQNEAQ (reference sequence). The chain's CDR3 is CASSLPGINQPQHF. The CDR3 nucleotides read TGTGCCAGCAGCTTACCAGGGATCAATCAGCCCCAGCATTTT.

This chain joins TRBV5-1 and TRBJ1-2, with TRBD1 matching over 7 bases. The junction had 9 bases not matched to a gene; V was cut back by 4 bases and J by 6 bases. The CDR3 sequence is 14 residues long. Germline assignment: CDR1 SGHRS and CDR2 YFSETQ. CDR3 in DNA: TGCGCCAGCAGCGCCCCGACAGGGAACCATGGCTACACCTTC. Protein sequence: CASSAPTGNHGYTF. The full variable domain, with the rest looked up from reference TRBV5-1 and TRBJ1-2, is KAGVTQTPRYLIKTRGQQVTLSCSPISGHRSVSWYQQTPGQGLQFLFEYFSETQRNKGNFPGRFSGRQFSNSRSEMNVSTLELGDSALYLCASSAPTGNHGYTFGSGTRLTVV.

V usage is TRBV19 and J usage is TRBJ1-2; D is perhaps TRBD1 (5 bases). The germline V and J ends were trimmed by 5 bases and 7 bases, with 5 bases remaining between them. The CDR3 is made up of 10 amino acids. Germline V gene data show CDR1 as LNHDA and CDR2 as SQIVND (reference sequence). The CDR3 sequence is CASSGAGYTF. The CDR3 DNA sequence: TGTGCCAGTAGTGGGGCTGGCTACACCTTC.

The rearrangement links TRBV20-1 to TRBJ2-4; D possibly corresponds to TRBD1 (6 bases). Germline CDR1 DFQATT, CDR2 SNEGSKA (reference sequence). There are 15 residues in the CDR3. V lost 3 bases and J 1 base, leaving 13 bases between the germline ends. CDR3 protein: CSASRTDGAKNIQYF. As DNA, the CDR3 is TGCAGTGCTAGTCGGACAGACGGGGCCAAAAACATTCAGTACTTC.

The chain has TRBV6-1 and TRBJ1-1; D is uncertain. Germline-derived CDR1 and CDR2 are MNHNS and SASEGT. The CDR3 sequence is 11 residues long. Between the trimmed V and J ends, which lost 6 bases and 1 base, there was a span of 3 bases. This CDR3 reads CASRQNTEAFF. The CDR3, as DNA: TGTGCCAGCAGACAGAACACTGAAGCTTTCTTT.

J is TRBJ2-7 and V is TRBV12-3 or TRBV12-4; unclear D gene. Trimming stripped 6 bases from V and 3 bases from J, with 9 bases between. The CDR3 is 12 amino acids. The CDR3 loop reads CASREGSYEQYF. The CDR3 DNA reads TGTGCCAGCAGAGAAGGAAGCTACGAGCAGTACTTC.

This clone was seen once. The CDR3 bases are TGTGCCAGCAGCCAGAGGCTAGCGGCCATCTACGAGCAGTACTTC. This sequence encodes CASSQRLAAIYEQYF. The chain has TRBV3-1 (or the pseudogene TRBV3-2) and TRBJ2-7; 7 bases align to TRBD2. Germline V gene data show CDR1 as LGHDT and CDR2 as YNNKEL (reference sequence). V trimming: 3 bases; J trimming: 3 bases; junction bases outside the gene matches: 8. This CDR3 has 15 residues.

The chain combines TRBV11-2 with TRBJ2-7, with D possibly being TRBD2 (6 bases). The V end was cut by 5 bases, the J end by 0 bases, with 20 bases between. Germline V gives CDR1 SGHAT, CDR2 FQNNGV. This CDR3 has 17 residues. The CDR3 spells CASSAPPGLESSYEQYF. As DNA, the CDR3 is TGTGCCAGCAGCGCCCCTCCGGGACTGGAGAGCTCCTACGAGCAGTACTTC.

This chain connects TRBV28 to TRBJ2-1; D remains ambiguous. The germline gives CDR1 MDHEN, CDR2 SYDVKM. Trimming pared 7 bases from V and 8 bases from J, leaving 9 bases between. CDR3 size: 11 residues. CDR3 residues: CASIKHDEQFF. CDR3 nucleotide sequence: TGTGCCAGCATAAAACACGATGAGCAGTTCTTC.

The V gene is TRBV6-5, the J gene TRBJ1-6; D unclear. Germline V gives CDR1 MNHEY, CDR2 SVGAGI. The V gene lost 2 bases and the J gene lost 7 bases, with 12 bases spanning the gap. The CDR3 totals 15 residues. The CDR3 DNA follows: TGTGCCAGCAGTTACCAGACGGAAGGGAATTCACCCCTCCACTTT. Its protein product is CASSYQTEGNSPLHF.

The gene calls are TRBV19 and TRBJ2-5, with TRBD2 matching 7 bases. V shed 4 bases, J shed 5 bases, and the junction held 7 bases outside the gene matches. Germline V gene data show CDR1 as LNHDA and CDR2 as SQIVND (reference sequence). This CDR3 contains 14 residues. As DNA, the CDR3 is TGTGCCAGTAGTAGTAACGGCGGGAGCGAGACCCAGTACTTC. Encoded protein: CASSSNGGSETQYF.

The chain employs TRBV18 and TRBJ2-3; a possible D gene is TRBD2 (6 bases). This CDR3 spans 16 amino acids. Germline V CDR1 and CDR2: KGHSH, LQKENI. V was clipped by 0 bases and J by 5 bases, with 15 bases between them. The CDR3 DNA sequence: TGTGCCAGCTCACCACCAAGGATCGGGGGTGTAGATACGCAGTATTTT. It translates to CASSPPRIGGVDTQYF. The whole variable domain, remainder taken from reference TRBV18 and TRBJ2-3, is NAGVMQNPRHLVRRRGQEARLRCSPMKGHSHVYWYRQLPEEGLKFMVYLQKENIIDESGMPKERFSAEFPKEGPSILRIQQVVRGDSAAYFCASSPPRIGGVDTQYFGPGTRLTVL.

The V gene is TRBV19, the J gene TRBJ2-1; 9 bases agree with TRBD1. The germline gives CDR1 LNHDA, CDR2 SQIVND (reference sequence). CDR3 length: 16 residues. Losses at the gene ends were 6 bases for V and 5 bases for J; bases not matched to a gene: 11. The CDR3 protein is CASRDTGGWIHNEQFF. CDR3 nucleotide sequence: TGTGCCAGTAGAGATACAGGGGGCTGGATTCACAATGAGCAGTTCTTC. The variable domain in full, completed from reference TRBV19 and TRBJ2-1, reads DGGITQSPKYLFRKEGQNVTLSCEQNLNHDAMYWYRQDPGQGLRLIYYSQIVNDFQKGDIAEGYSVSREKKESFPLTVTSAQKNPTAFYLCASRDTGGWIHNEQFFGPGTRLTVL.

As for this clone: The junction shows a germline mismatch at one end, possibly a read error. The rearrangement links TRBV20-1 to TRBJ2-5; 12 nucleotides align to TRBD2. Germline CDR1 reads DFQATT; CDR2 reads SNEGSKA (reference sequence). The CDR3 has 17 amino acids. The CDR3 protein is CSASRLAGGPTGKTQYF. The CDR3 DNA reads as TGTAGTGCTAGTCGTCTAGCGGGAGGGCCAACCGGGAAGACCCAGTACTTC.

The rearrangement links TRBV29-1 to TRBJ1-5; D not certain. V lost 4 bases to trimming and J lost 7 bases, with 17 bases between them. This CDR3 region has 14 residues. Germline loops: CDR1 SQVTM, CDR2 ANQGSEA. This CDR3 is CSVGGGGLGQPQHF. CDR3 bases: TGCAGCGTTGGGGGAGGAGGGCTCGGGCAGCCCCAGCATTTT.

The rearrangement joins TRBV9 to TRBJ2-1; D might be TRBD1 or TRBD2, each matching 6 bases. Per germline, CDR1 SGDLS and CDR2 YYNGEE. V was cut by 0 bases and J by 6 bases, with 7 bases left in between. The CDR3 covers 13 residues. The DNA for the CDR3 is TGTGCCAGCAGCGTAGAGGGGGGCAATGAGCAGTTCTTC. Residues: CASSVEGGNEQFF.

The V gene is TRBV6-5, the J gene TRBJ1-6; perhaps TRBD1 as D (5 bases). Trimming took 7 bases from V and 11 from J, leaving 18 bases between them. Germline CDR1 reads MNHEY; CDR2 reads SVGAGI. The CDR3 has 14 amino acids. The CDR3: CASTRDFKAAPLHF. The CDR3 DNA is TGTGCCAGCACCAGGGACTTCAAAGCGGCACCCCTCCACTTT.